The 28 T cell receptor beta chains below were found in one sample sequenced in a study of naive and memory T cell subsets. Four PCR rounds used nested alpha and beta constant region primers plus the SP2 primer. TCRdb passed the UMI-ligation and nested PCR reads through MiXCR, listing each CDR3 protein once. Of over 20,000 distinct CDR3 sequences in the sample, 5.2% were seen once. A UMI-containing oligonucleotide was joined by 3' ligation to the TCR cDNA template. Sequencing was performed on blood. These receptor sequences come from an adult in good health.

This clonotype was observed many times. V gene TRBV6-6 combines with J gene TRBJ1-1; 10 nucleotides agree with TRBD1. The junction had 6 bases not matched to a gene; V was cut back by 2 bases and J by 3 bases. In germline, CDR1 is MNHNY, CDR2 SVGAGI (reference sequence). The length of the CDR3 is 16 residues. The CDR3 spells CASSYPGQGEDTEAFF. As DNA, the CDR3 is TGTGCCAGCAGTTACCCAGGACAGGGGGAGGACACTGAAGCTTTCTTT.

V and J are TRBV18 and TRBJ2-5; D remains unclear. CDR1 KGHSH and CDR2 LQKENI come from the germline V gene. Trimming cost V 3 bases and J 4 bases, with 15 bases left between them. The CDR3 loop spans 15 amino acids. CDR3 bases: TGTGCCAGCTCACCGTTTCCCGGTCCCCGAGAGACCCAGTACTTC. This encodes CASSPFPGPRETQYF. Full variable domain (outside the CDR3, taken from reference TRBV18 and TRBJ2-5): NAGVMQNPRHLVRRRGQEARLRCSPMKGHSHVYWYRQLPEEGLKFMVYLQKENIIDESGMPKERFSAEFPKEGPSILRIQQVVRGDSAAYFCASSPFPGPRETQYFGPGTRLLVL.

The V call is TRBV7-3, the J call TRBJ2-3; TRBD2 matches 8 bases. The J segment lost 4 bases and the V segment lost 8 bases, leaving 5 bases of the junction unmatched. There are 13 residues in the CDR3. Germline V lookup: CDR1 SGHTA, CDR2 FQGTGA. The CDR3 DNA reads TGTGCCAGCGGGAGCGGGAGTGCAGATACGCAGTATTTT. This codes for CASGSGSADTQYF.

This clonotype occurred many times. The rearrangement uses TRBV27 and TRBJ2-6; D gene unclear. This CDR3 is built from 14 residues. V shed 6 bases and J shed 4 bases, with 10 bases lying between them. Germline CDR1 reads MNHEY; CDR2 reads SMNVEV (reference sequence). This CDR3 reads CASRTTKGANVLTF. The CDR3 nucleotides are TGTGCCAGCAGGACCACGAAGGGGGCCAACGTCCTGACTTTC. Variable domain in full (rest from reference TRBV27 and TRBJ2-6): EAQVTQNPRYLITVTGKKLTVTCSQNMNHEYMSWYRQDPGLGLRQIYYSMNVEVTDKGDVPEGYKVSRKEKRNFPLILESPSPNQTSLYFCASRTTKGANVLTFGAGSRLTVL.

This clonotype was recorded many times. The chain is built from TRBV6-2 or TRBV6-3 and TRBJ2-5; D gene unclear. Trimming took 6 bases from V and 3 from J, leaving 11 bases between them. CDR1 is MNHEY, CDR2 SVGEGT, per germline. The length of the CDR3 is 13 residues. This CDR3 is CASSRIPEETQYF. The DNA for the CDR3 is TGTGCCAGCAGCCGAATCCCCGAAGAGACCCAGTACTTC.

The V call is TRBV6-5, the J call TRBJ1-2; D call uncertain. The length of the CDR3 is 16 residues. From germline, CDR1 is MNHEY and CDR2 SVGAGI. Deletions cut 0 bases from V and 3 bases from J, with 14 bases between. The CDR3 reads CASSYSGPESYYGYTF. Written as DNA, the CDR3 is TGTGCCAGCAGTTACTCGGGTCCGGAGAGTTACTATGGCTACACCTTC.

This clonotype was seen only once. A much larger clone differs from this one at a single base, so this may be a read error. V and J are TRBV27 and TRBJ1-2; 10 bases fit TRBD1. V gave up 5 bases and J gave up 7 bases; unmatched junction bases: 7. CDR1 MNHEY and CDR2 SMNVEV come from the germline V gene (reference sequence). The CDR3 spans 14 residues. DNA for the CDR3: TGTGCCAGCAGTCCGACAGGGGGCAGCGGTGGCTACACCTTC. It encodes CASSPTGGSGGYTF.

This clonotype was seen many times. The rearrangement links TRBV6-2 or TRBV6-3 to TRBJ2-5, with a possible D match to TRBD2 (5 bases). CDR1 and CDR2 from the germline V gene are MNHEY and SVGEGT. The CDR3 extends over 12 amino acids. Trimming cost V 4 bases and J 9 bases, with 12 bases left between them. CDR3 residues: CASSSSGGPQYF. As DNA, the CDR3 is TGTGCCAGCAGTTCCTCCGGAGGCCCCCAGTACTTC.

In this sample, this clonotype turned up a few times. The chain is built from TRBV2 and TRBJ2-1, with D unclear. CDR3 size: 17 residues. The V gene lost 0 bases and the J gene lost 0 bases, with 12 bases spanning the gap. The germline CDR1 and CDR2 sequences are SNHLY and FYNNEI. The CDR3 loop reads CASSEAWVLSSYNEQFF. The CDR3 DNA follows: TGTGCCAGCAGTGAAGCCTGGGTTCTTAGCTCCTACAATGAGCAGTTCTTC.

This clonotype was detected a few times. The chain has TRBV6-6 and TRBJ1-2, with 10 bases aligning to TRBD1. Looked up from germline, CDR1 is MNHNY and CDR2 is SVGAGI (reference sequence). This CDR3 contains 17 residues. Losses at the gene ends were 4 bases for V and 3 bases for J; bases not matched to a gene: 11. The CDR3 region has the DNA TGTGCCAGCAGTTCCTCCGGGACAGGGGCGCGGGACTATGGCTACACCTTC. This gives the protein CASSSSGTGARDYGYTF.

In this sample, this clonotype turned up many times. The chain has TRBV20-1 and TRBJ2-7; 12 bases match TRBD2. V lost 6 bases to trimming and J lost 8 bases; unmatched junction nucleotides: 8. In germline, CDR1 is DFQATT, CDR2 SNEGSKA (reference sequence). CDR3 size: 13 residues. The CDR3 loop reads CSAVGLAGYQQYF. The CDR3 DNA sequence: TGCAGTGCCGTCGGACTAGCGGGATACCAGCAGTACTTC.

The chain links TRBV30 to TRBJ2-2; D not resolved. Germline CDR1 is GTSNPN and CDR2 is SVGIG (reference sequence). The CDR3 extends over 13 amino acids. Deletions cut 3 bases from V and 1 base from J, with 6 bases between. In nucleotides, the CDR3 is TGTGCCTGGAGAAAGGAGAACACCGGGGAGCTGTTTTTT. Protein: CAWRKENTGELFF.

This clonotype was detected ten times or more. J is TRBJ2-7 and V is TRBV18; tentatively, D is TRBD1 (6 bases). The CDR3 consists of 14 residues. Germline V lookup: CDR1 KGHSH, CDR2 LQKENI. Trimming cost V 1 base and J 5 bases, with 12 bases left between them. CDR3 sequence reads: CASSPQGVRHEQYF. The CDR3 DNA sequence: TGTGCCAGCTCACCACAGGGGGTTCGCCACGAGCAGTACTTC.

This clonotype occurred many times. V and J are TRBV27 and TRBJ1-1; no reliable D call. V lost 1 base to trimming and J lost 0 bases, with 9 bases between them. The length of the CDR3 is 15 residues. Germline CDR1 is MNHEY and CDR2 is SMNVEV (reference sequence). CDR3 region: CASSLYARLNTEAFF. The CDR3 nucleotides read TGTGCCAGCAGTTTATACGCCAGATTGAACACTGAAGCTTTCTTT.

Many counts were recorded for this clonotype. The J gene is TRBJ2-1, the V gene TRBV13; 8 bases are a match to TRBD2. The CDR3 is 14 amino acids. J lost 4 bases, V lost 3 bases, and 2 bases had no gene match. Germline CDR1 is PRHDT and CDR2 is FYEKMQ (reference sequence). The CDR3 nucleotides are TGTGCCAGCAGCTTTGGACTAGCTTACAATGAGCAGTTCTTC. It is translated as CASSFGLAYNEQFF.

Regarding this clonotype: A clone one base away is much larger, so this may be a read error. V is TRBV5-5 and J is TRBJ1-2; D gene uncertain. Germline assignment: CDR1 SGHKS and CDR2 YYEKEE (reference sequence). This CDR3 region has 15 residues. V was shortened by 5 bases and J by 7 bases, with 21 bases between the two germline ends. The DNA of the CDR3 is TGTGCCAGCAGGAGCGCGGCGGGCCGTCATATTGGCTACACCTTC. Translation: CASRSAAGRHIGYTF.

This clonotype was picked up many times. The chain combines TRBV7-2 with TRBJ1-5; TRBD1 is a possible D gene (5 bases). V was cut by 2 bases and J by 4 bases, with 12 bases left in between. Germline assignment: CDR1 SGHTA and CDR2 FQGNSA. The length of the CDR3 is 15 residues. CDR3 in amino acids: CASSLRLGGNQPQHF. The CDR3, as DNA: TGTGCCAGCAGCTTAAGGCTGGGGGGGAATCAGCCCCAGCATTTT.

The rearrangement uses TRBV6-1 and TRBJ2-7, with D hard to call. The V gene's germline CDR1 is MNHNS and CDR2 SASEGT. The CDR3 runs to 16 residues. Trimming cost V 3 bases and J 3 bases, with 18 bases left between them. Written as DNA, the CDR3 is TGTGCCAGCAGTGAGATTAACGTAAGGGTTCGCTACGAGCAGTACTTC. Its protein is CASSEINVRVRYEQYF.

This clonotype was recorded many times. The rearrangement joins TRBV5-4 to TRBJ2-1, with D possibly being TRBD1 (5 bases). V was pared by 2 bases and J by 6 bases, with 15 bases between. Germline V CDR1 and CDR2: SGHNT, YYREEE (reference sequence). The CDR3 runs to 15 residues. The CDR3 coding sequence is TGTGCCAGCAGCTTCCTCGCGCGACAGTTCAATGAGCAGTTCTTC. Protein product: CASSFLARQFNEQFF.

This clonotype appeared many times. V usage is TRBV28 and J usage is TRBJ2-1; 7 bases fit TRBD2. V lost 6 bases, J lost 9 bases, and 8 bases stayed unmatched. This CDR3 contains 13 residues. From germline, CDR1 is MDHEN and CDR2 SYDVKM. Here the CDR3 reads CASSPQLASEQFF. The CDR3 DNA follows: TGTGCCAGCAGCCCCCAACTAGCGAGTGAGCAGTTCTTC.

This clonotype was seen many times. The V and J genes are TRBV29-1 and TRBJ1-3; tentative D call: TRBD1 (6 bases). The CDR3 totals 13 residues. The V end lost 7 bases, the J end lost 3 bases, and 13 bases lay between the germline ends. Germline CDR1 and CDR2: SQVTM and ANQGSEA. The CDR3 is CSGGQGIGNTIYF. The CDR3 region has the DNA TGCAGCGGGGGGCAGGGTATTGGAAACACCATATATTTT.

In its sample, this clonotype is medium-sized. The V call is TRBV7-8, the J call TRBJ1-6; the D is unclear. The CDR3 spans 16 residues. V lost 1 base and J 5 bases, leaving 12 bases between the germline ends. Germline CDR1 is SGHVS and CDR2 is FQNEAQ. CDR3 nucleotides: TGTGCCAGCAGCTTAGAGGCGTTAGGTCATAATTCACCCCTCCACTTT. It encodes CASSLEALGHNSPLHF.

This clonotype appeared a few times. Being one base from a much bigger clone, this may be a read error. CDR3 nucleotide sequence: TGTGCCAGCTCGAGGGAGGGGAGCAATGAGCAGTTCTTC. It encodes CASSREGSNEQFF. The rearrangement joins TRBV18 to TRBJ2-1, with 7 bases lining up with TRBD2. V was clipped by 6 bases and J by 6 bases; unmatched bases: 5. Looked up from germline, CDR1 is KGHSH and CDR2 is LQKENI. CDR3 size: 13 residues.

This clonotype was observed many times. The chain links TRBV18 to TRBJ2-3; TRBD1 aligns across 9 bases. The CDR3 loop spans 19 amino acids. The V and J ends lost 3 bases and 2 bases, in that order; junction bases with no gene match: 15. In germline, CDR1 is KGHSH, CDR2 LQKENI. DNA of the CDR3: TGTGCCAGCTCACCTAAGGGACAGGGTTCGAGCGGGGCCACAGATACGCAGTATTTT. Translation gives CASSPKGQGSSGATDTQYF.

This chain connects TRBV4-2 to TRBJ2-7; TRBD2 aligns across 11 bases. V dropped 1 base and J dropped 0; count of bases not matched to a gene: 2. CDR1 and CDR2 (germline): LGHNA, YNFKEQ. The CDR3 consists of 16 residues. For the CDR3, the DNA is TGTGCCAGCAGCCAAGTTGGGACTAGCGGCTCCTACGAGCAGTACTTC. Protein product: CASSQVGTSGSYEQYF.

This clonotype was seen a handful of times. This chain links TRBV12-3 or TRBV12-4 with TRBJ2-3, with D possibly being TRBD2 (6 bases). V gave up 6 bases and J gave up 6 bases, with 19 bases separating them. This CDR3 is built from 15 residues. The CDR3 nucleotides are TGTGCCAGCAGCCTTAGTAAAGGGAGGACCGATACGCAGTATTTT. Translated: CASSLSKGRTDTQYF.

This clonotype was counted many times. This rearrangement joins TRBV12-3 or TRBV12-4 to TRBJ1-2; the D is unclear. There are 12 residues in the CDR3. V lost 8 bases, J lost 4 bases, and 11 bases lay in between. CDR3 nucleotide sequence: TGTGCCAGCCGACCGGACGGCTATGGCTACACCTTC. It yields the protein CASRPDGYGYTF.

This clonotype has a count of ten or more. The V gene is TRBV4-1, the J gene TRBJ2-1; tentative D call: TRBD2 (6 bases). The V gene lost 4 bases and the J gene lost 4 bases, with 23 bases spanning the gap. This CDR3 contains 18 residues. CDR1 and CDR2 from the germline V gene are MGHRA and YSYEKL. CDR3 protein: CASSRYFVAGLKYNEQFF. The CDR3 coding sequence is TGCGCCAGCAGCCGTTACTTCGTGGCAGGACTAAAGTACAATGAGCAGTTCTTC.